The T cell receptor beta chain described here comes from a study of T-cell memory formation after mild COVID-19 (dated by TCRdb to the early 2020s). About the study as a whole: TCR sequence clusters from the two donors were found to be largely donor specific. T-cell clones expanding and contracting after mild COVID-19 in two donors were tracked by longitudinal TCRalpha and TCRbeta repertoire sequencing. Two young, previously healthy adult volunteers made up the cohort, one male and one female.

Sequencing was performed on an Illumina NovaSeq 6000. cDNA libraries for TCRalpha and TCRbeta were prepared by 5'RACE using constant-segment primers, with sample barcodes and unique molecular identifiers added. Trizol reagent was used to extract RNA from every sample. Amplification of the libraries took two PCR steps, and the second step added a second sample barcode plus Illumina TruSeq adapters. Libraries were sequenced on an Illumina NovaSeq with 2 x 150 bp paired-end reads. The authors processed their data as follows. Reads were demultiplexed and collapsed into UMI-guided consensus sequences with migec v1.2.7. Using mixcr v2.1.11, UMI consensuses were aligned to TRA and TRB V and J templates and then assembled into clonotypes. A clonotype was counted as expanded or contracted only if both edgeR and NoisET called the change significant, with noise models trained on biological replicates. For edgeR calls, the cutoffs were a false discovery rate-adjusted p below 0.01 and a log2 fold-change threshold of 1. As an exploratory analysis of dynamics, max-normalized trajectories of the 1000 most abundant clonotypes were examined with PCA combined with hierarchical clustering. The CD4 or CD8 phenotype of responding clones was assigned using the separately sequenced CD4+ and CD8+ repertoires. In TCRdb, the public reads were trimmed at Q25 with fastp and aligned with MiXCR, with productive beta chains retained. One record per CDR3 amino acid sequence lists the most common genes and DNA. What appears here as the V and J calls and clone size reflects TCRdb's work, not the paper's. The sample yields 300,000 to 350,000 distinct CDR3 sequences; 13% were counted once. Of the sample, over 20% is held by the ten largest clones.

Ficoll-Paque density gradient centrifugation was used to isolate PBMCs. In this sample, this clonotype turned up a few times. The target of this receptor is not known. Base qualities are not at hand, and no much larger clone is one base apart. The paper's findings and limits, for the study overall: Clones contracting from day 15 to 85 had balanced CD4/CD8 phenotypes, while a second wave expanding from day 15 to 37 was biased towards CD4+. Some responding clones were detected in pre-infection memory, suggesting pre-existing cross-reactive memory T cells joined the SARS-CoV-2 response. The second-wave clones that peaked on day 37 were not confirmed to be SARS-CoV-2 specific. Contracting CD4+ clones were located mainly in the CM and EM memory subsets, whereas CD8+ clones were found to be enriched in EMRA. Only two mild cases were covered by the study, and larger cohorts that include severe cases with pre-infection samples were considered necessary.

CDR1 and CDR2 were assigned from the germline V gene as SGHRS and YFSETQ. The CDR3 numbers 15 residues from cysteine through phenylalanine. The only DNA kept is the CDR3, 45 bases in frame from the first base. Germline trimming: 4 bases from V, 6 bases from J; junction bases outside gene matches: 10. Material for sequencing was PBMCs or a T cell subset sorted from them (not recorded which). The chain links TRBV5-1 with TRBJ2-3; 8 bases in the junction line up with TRBD1. The clonotype was recovered from a man in his late teens or twenties who had mild COVID-19 (a few samples of this study predate the infection). The sample titles of this study are shuffled in the database, so cell type and time point are left out; the donor was told from shared clones. The DNA reads TGCGCCAGCAGCCCGACAGGGGCTATAGGTGATACGCAGTATTTT. This sequence encodes CASSPTGAIGDTQYF. Full variable domain (CDR3 extended with the reference TRBV5-1 and TRBJ2-3 proteins): KAGVTQTPRYLIKTRGQQVTLSCSPISGHRSVSWYQQTPGQGLQFLFEYFSETQRNKGNFPGRFSGRQFSNSRSEMNVSTLELGDSALYLCASSPTGAIGDTQYFGPGTRLTVL.